The TCR beta chain described here comes from a study of type 1 regulatory T cells. Whole-study context: This in vitro CD4 product, T-allo10, is enriched for Tr1 cells and alloantigen-specific.

Points on this clonotype: At one boundary the junction diverges from the germline segment, which might be a read error.

TCRdb analysed the reads with MiXCR anew, one entry per CDR3 protein. The data contain 80,000 to 100,000 distinct CDR3 sequences, around a third of them seen just once; the ten biggest clones take up 2% to 2.5%. CDR3 length: 14 amino acids. Germline V lookup: CDR1 SGHTA, CDR2 FQGNSA. The chain is built from TRBV7-2 and TRBJ2-1, with TRBD2 matching 10 bases. The receptor comes from a human donor in good health. The sample taken for sequencing was CD4+ T cells, either the whole sample or a sorted fraction (not recorded which). In nucleotides, the CDR3 is TGTGCCAGCAGCCTAGCGGGAGCAGCGTATGAGCAGTTCTTC. Its protein is CASSLAGAAYEQFF.